The 19 T cell receptor beta chains presented below share a single source sample, sequenced in a study of T cells in Graves' hyperthyroidism and ophthalmopathy. The TCR beta CDR3 regions underwent amplification using RNA transcripts as the source. HTBI primers were used for first-round RT-PCR of the TCR CDR3. TCRdb fed the multiplex PCR reads into MiXCR, producing one record per CDR3 protein. The sample shows just under 750,000 distinct CDR3 sequences, about a third of them seen only once. Sequences were obtained from blood. These TCRs come from a middle-aged woman with Graves' hyperthyroidism.

As to this clonotype: A much larger clone sits a single nucleotide away, making a read error possible. DNA for the CDR3: TGCGCCAGCAGCGACCAGGGGGAGAATCCACCCCTCCACTTT. Amino acid sequence: CASSDQGENPPLHF. The chain couples TRBV5-1 to TRBJ1-6, with TRBD1 matching over 7 bases. Unmatched junction bases numbered 9, after V lost 4 bases and J lost 11 bases. The germline CDR1 and CDR2 sequences are SGHRS and YFSETQ. The CDR3 contains 14 residues.

The chain couples TRBV11-1 to TRBJ2-1; the match to TRBD2 covers 10 bases. Trimming at V came to 5 bases and at J to 12 bases, leaving 7 bases not matched to a gene. This CDR3 region has 13 residues. In germline, CDR1 is SGHAT, CDR2 FQDESV (reference sequence). The CDR3 reads CASSPRLAGVQFF. The CDR3 nucleotides read TGTGCCAGCAGCCCCCGGCTAGCGGGGGTGCAGTTCTTC.

In regard to this clonotype: Given a much more abundant clone one base away, this may be a read error. The chain uses TRBV10-2 and TRBJ1-1; the D is unclear. The CDR3 runs 16 residues. The germline CDR1 and CDR2 sequences are WSHSY and SAAADI. The CDR3 region is CASSEGRWSGYTEASF. The CDR3 coding sequence is TGCGCCAGCAGTGAGGGCAGGTGGAGTGGGTACACTGAAGCTTCCTTT.

The chain has TRBV5-4 and TRBJ2-2; TRBD1 agrees at 7 bases. Germline loops: CDR1 SGHNT, CDR2 YYREEE (reference sequence). The CDR3 extends over 18 amino acids. The V and J ends lost 4 bases and 0 bases, in that order; junction bases with no gene match: 12. CDR3 sequence reads: CASSSLPGTATNTGELFF. Here the CDR3 DNA reads TGTGCCAGCAGCAGCCTACCCGGGACAGCTACGAACACCGGGGAGCTGTTTTTT.

The table lists this clonotype with a few counts. This sequence joins TRBV20-1 and TRBJ2-5; 10 nucleotides agree with TRBD2. CDR3 length: 17 residues. Germline-derived CDR1 and CDR2 are DFQATT and SNEGSKA (reference sequence). Trimming cost V 5 bases and J 3 bases; bases outside gene matches: 15. DNA for the CDR3: TGCAGTGCTTCCTCTCAGCGGGGGGGCTCGGTTGAAGAGACCCAGTACTTC. Translated: CSASSQRGGSVEETQYF.

About this clonotype itself: This may come from a read error, since a much larger clone is one base off. This rearrangement joins TRBV7-9 to TRBJ2-5, with TRBD2 as a possible D gene (7 bases). Germline V gene data show CDR1 as SEHNR and CDR2 as FQNEAQ (reference sequence). The V end was cut by 3 bases, the J end by 7 bases, with 18 bases between. CDR3 length equals 15 residues. This chain's CDR3 is CASSFAGGPLGTQYF. The DNA of the CDR3 is TGTGCCAGCAGCTTCGCCGGGGGGCCCCTGGGGACCCAGTACTTC.

V and J are TRBV5-4 and TRBJ2-7; no clear D gene. Deletions cut 5 bases from V and 6 bases from J, with 12 bases between. Looked up from germline, CDR1 is SGHNT and CDR2 is YYREEE (reference sequence). This CDR3 comprises 12 residues. The chain's CDR3 is CASSGLMGEQYF. The DNA for the CDR3 is TGTGCCAGCAGTGGTCTCATGGGCGAGCAGTACTTC.

The chain employs TRBV11-1 and TRBJ2-7, with 10 nucleotides matching TRBD2. The CDR3 consists of 17 residues. The V gene's germline CDR1 is SGHAT and CDR2 FQDESV (reference sequence). After removal of 5 bases from V and 4 bases from J, the junction contained 14 bases not matched to a gene. The DNA of the CDR3 is TGTGCCAGCAGCAAAAACGTACTAGCGGGACACCCTTACGAGCAGTACTTC. Translated: CASSKNVLAGHPYEQYF.

This clonotype was picked up many times. This chain connects TRBV7-6 to TRBJ1-3; 11 bases are a match to TRBD1. Per the germline V gene, CDR1 is SGHVS and CDR2 is FNYEAQ. This CDR3 region has 14 residues. The ends lost 8 bases at V and 6 bases at J; junction bases unmatched: 6. CDR3 DNA: TGTGCCAGCGGAATGGGACAGGGGGTAAACACCATATATTTT. Amino acids: CASGMGQGVNTIYF. Full variable domain (remainder filled in from reference TRBV7-6 and TRBJ1-3): GAGVSQSPRYKVTKRGQDVALRCDPISGHVSLYWYRQALGQGPEFLTYFNYEAQQDKSGLPNDRFSAERPEGSISTLTIQRTEQRDSAMYRCASGMGQGVNTIYFGEGSWLTVV.

This clonotype was counted at least ten times. The V gene is TRBV20-1, the J gene TRBJ1-2; D remains ambiguous. V lost 2 bases and J 0 bases, leaving 10 bases between the germline ends. CDR3 length: 14 residues. The germline V gene encodes CDR1 DFQATT and CDR2 SNEGSKA (reference sequence). Here the CDR3 reads CSARTSTANYGYTF. The CDR3 DNA follows: TGCAGTGCTAGAACGTCGACGGCTAACTATGGCTACACCTTC.

The chain combines TRBV4-3 with TRBJ1-5; D is ambiguous. V shed 0 bases and J shed 9 bases, with 18 bases lying between them. There are 16 residues in the CDR3. Germline CDR1 reads LGHNA; CDR2 reads YSLEER. The CDR3, as DNA: TGCGCCAGCAGCCAAGATCTCTCAGCGTCCGGGTGGCCCCAGCATTTT. Protein product: CASSQDLSASGWPQHF.

This clonotype was recorded many times. The genes are TRBV2 and TRBJ1-6; D is uncertain. CDR3 length: 13 residues. The ends were cut back, 7 bases at V and 8 bases at J, with 12 bases in the middle. Germline V CDR1 and CDR2: SNHLY, FYNNEI. Written as DNA, the CDR3 is TGTGCCAGCACGGTGAACCCTGATTCACCCCTCCACTTT. Its protein product is CASTVNPDSPLHF.

The rearrangement uses TRBV5-6 and TRBJ2-7, with 8 bases identical to TRBD2. This CDR3 is 17 amino acids long. V lost 5 bases and J lost 4; bases outside the gene matches: 17. In germline, CDR1 is SGHDT, CDR2 YYEEEE. The CDR3 sequence: CASSYSKSASGGYEQYF. The DNA of the CDR3 is TGTGCCAGCAGTTACTCGAAGTCAGCCAGCGGGGGTTACGAGCAGTACTTC.

A few counts support this clonotype. CDR3 loop: CASSSGQGRSYEQYF. CDR3 sequence (DNA): TGTGCCAGCAGTTCTGGACAGGGTCGATCCTACGAGCAGTACTTC. The chain combines TRBV6-5 with TRBJ2-7, with 8 bases fitting TRBD1. This CDR3 contains 15 residues. The germline CDR1 and CDR2 sequences are MNHEY and SVGAGI. V trimming: 4 bases; J trimming: 1 base; junction bases outside the gene matches: 6.

This clonotype has a handful of counts. Its ends do not fully match the called genes, so a read error is possible. The chain carries TRBV10-3 and TRBJ1-1, with TRBD1 matching 7 bases. The CDR3 runs 18 residues. Per the germline V gene, CDR1 is ENHRY and CDR2 is SYGVKD. The CDR3 coding sequence is TGTGCCAGCAGTTACGGAGCGCAGGGGGGAACTTGGAACACTGAAGCTTTCTTT. Its protein is CASSYGAQGGTWNTEAFF.

Comments on this clonotype: Since a much larger clone is just one base distant, this may be a read error. The CDR3 nucleotides are TGTGCCATCAGTGAATCCGGGACAGCTTTCTTT. Translating it yields CAISESGTAFF. V and J are TRBV10-3 and TRBJ1-1, with D possibly being TRBD1 (5 bases). V was trimmed by 3 bases and J by 10 bases, leaving 9 bases between them. CDR3 size: 11 residues. Germline loops: CDR1 ENHRY, CDR2 SYGVKD.

The chain links TRBV20-1 to TRBJ1-5; D might be TRBD1 (6 bases). V gave up 4 bases and J gave up 1 base, with 11 bases separating them. CDR3 length: 14 residues. Germline loops: CDR1 DFQATT, CDR2 SNEGSKA (reference sequence). The CDR3 here is CSAKDGTSNQPQHF. CDR3 DNA: TGCAGTGCTAAGGATGGGACAAGCAATCAGCCCCAGCATTTT.

This clonotype was seen a few times. The V gene is TRBV7-2, the J gene TRBJ1-4; D is undetermined. CDR3 length equals 17 residues. The germline V and J ends were trimmed by 2 bases and 8 bases, with 21 bases remaining between them. Germline V lookup: CDR1 SGHTA, CDR2 FQGNSA. The CDR3: CASSLIDGSKYGEKLFF. The CDR3 DNA reads as TGTGCCAGCAGCTTAATTGATGGGTCCAAATATGGAGAAAAACTGTTTTTT.

In regard to this clonotype: A much larger clone is a single base away; this may be a read error. This chain connects TRBV7-9 to TRBJ2-7; 9 nucleotides align to TRBD1. This CDR3 comprises 14 residues. Germline CDR1 is SEHNR and CDR2 is FQNEAQ (reference sequence). V dropped 5 bases and J dropped 2; count of bases not matched to a gene: 4. In DNA, the CDR3 is TGTGCCAGCAGCCCCTGGGACAGGGCCTACGAGCAGTACTTC. The encoded protein is CASSPWDRAYEQYF.